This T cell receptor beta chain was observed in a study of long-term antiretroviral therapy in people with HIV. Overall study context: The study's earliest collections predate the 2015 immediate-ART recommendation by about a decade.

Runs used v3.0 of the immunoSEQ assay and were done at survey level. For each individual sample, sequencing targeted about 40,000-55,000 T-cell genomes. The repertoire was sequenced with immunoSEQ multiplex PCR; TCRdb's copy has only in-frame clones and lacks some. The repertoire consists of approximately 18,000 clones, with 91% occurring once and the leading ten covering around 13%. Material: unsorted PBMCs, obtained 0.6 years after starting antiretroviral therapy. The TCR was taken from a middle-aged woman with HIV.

The CDR3 region is CATQGAGGELFF. The CDR3 nucleotides are TGTGCCACCCAGGGGGCTGGCGGGGAGCTGTTTTTT. V is TRBV2 and J is TRBJ2-2; TRBD1 aligns across 8 bases. The CDR3 contains 12 residues. V dropped 10 bases and J dropped 7; count of bases not matched to a gene: 5. The V gene's germline CDR1 is SNHLY and CDR2 FYNNEI.